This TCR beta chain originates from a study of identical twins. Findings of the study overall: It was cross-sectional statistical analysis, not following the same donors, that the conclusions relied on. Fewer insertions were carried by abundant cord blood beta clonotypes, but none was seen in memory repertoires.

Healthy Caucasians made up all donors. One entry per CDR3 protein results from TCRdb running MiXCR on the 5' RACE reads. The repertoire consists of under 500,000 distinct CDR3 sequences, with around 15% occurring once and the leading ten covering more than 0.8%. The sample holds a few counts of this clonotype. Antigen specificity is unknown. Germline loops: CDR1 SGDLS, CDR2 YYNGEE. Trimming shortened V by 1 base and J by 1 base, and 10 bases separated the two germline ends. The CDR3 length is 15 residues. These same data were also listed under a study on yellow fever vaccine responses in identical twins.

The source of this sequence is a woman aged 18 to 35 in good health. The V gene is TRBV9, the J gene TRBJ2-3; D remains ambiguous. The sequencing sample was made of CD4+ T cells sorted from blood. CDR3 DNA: TGTGCCAGCAGCGTAAGAGGCGGTGGCACAGATACGCAGTATTTT. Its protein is CASSVRGGGTDTQYF. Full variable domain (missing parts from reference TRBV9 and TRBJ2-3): DSGVTQTPKHLITATGQRVTLRCSPRSGDLSVYWYQQSLDQGLQFLIQYYNGEERAKGNILERFSAQQFPDLHSELNLSSLELGDSALYFCASSVRGGGTDTQYFGPGTRLTVL.